This record covers a single T cell receptor (beta chain). Its antigen is as yet unknown. The CDR3 extends over 17 amino acids. The germline V and J ends were trimmed by 1 base and 0 bases, with 19 bases remaining between them. Germline CDR1 and CDR2: SQVTM and ANQGSEA. Via MiXCR, TCRdb re-called the RT-PCR reads, giving one row per CDR3 protein. The sample lists about 530,000 distinct CDR3 sequences, approximately 12% occurring once. This entry comes from a study of response to subunit inactivated influenza vaccine. Study conclusions and caveats: Authors suggested that a seasonal influenza vaccination recruits few new T cells each time.

This chain uses TRBV29-1 with TRBJ2-7; possibly TRBD1 for D (6 bases). This specimen consisted of PBMCs from blood, obtained 45 days after vaccination. This clonotype originated in a man aged 45-65 years who received an inactivated influenza vaccine. The CDR3 DNA reads TGCAGCGTTGAAGGGGGGCCAGGTCGGTCTCACTCCTACGAGCAGTACTTC. This sequence encodes CSVEGGPGRSHSYEQYF.